The source of this T cell receptor beta chain is a study of a mutant IDH1 vaccine in newly diagnosed glioma. Study context: Patients had received radiotherapy, temozolomide, or both previously, most receiving both.

The time point here: week 5, during vaccination. Doses consisted of 300 ug of mutant IDH1 20-mer peptide each, paired with topical imiquimod. New WHO grade 3 or 4 astrocytomas that were IDH1-mutant and ATRX-lost had been found in donors. The V end was cut by 7 bases, the J end by 9 bases, with 12 bases between. The CDR3 consists of 11 residues. Germline assignment: CDR1 MNHEY and CDR2 SVGAGI. The repertoire was sequenced with immunoSEQ multiplex PCR; TCRdb's copy has only in-frame clones and lacks some. Seen here are around 52,000 clones, 78% observed once, and the top ten hold approximately 1.8%. General observations from the study: Vaccination elicited immune responses in 93.3% of patients. Top-clonotype changes in peripheral T cells seemed unrelated to pseudoprogression.

Details on this clone: Its antigen is undetermined.

The V gene is TRBV6-5, the J gene TRBJ1-2; no clear D. The origin of this receptor is a middle-aged woman with glioma. The sample here was PBMCs, taken from a glioma patient whose treatment included an IDH1 peptide vaccine. The CDR3 region has the DNA TGTGCCAGCACCTCTAAAGGGAGCTACACCTTC. It specifies CASTSKGSYTF.